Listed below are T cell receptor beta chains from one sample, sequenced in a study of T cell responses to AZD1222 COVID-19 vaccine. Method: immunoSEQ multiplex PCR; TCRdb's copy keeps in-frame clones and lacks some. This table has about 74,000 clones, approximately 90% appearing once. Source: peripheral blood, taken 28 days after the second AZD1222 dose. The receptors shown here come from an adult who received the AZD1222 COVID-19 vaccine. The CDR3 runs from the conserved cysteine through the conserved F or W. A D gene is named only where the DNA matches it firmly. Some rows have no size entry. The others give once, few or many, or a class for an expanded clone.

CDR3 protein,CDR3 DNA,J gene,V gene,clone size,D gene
CASSPRGAGETQYF,TGTGCCAGCAGCCCCCGGGGAGCGGGAGAGACCCAGTACTTC,TRBJ2-5,TRBV7-2,.,.
CASSLRVSYNEQFF,TGTGCCAGCAGCTTGAGAGTCTCCTACAATGAGCAGTTCTTC,TRBJ2-1,TRBV11-2,.,.
CASKEGVSTDTQYF,TGTGCCAGTAAAGAGGGCGTGAGCACAGATACGCAGTATTTT,TRBJ2-3,TRBV19,.,.
CASSRDLNTGELFF,TGTGCCAGCAGCCGGGACTTGAACACCGGGGAGCTGTTTTTT,TRBJ2-2,TRBV14,.,.
CASSQVGPVVEKLFF,TGCGCCAGCAGCCAAGTAGGCCCGGTTGTGGAAAAACTGTTTTTT,TRBJ1-4,TRBV4-3,once,.
CASSLSYSRGEKLFF,TGTGCCAGCAGTTTATCGTACAGTCGGGGTGAAAAACTGTTTTTT,TRBJ1-4,TRBV27,.,.
CASSFLAGRNEQFF,TGCGCCAGCAGCTTCCTAGCAGGGCGGAATGAGCAGTTCTTC,TRBJ2-1,TRBV5-1,.,.
CASSLRQGNNSPLHF,TGTGCCAGCAGCCTCAGACAGGGGAATAATTCACCCCTCCACTTT,TRBJ1-6,TRBV27,.,TRBD1
CASSQGRFGSDEQFF,TGTGCCAGCAGCCAAGGCAGATTTGGTTCCGATGAGCAGTTCTTC,TRBJ2-1,TRBV14,few,.
CASSIETEAFF,TGTGCCAGTAGTATTGAAACTGAAGCTTTCTTT,TRBJ1-1,TRBV19,few,.
CASSQEGTSGSRSYEQYF,TGTGCCAGCAGCCAAGAAGGGACTAGCGGGAGCCGTTCCTACGAGCAGTACTTC,TRBJ2-7,TRBV3-1/TRBV3-2,.,TRBD2
CASSLGGDTYYNEQFF,TGTGCCAGCAGTTTAGGCGGGGACACCTACTACAATGAGCAGTTCTTC,TRBJ2-1,TRBV27,.,.
CASSAKTDGSGYTF,TGCGCCAGCAGCGCAAAAACCGACGGGAGTGGCTACACCTTC,TRBJ1-2,TRBV5-1,.,.
CASSVRDRGNEQFF,TGTGCCAGCAGCGTCCGGGACAGGGGCAATGAGCAGTTCTTC,TRBJ2-1,TRBV9,.,TRBD1
CASSPRLAGVVNEQFF,TGTGCCAGTAGCCCACGACTAGCGGGAGTAGTCAATGAGCAGTTCTTC,TRBJ2-1,TRBV19,.,TRBD2
CASSYQGSNTEAFF,TGTGCCAGCAGTTACCAGGGGTCCAATACTGAAGCTTTCTTT,TRBJ1-1,TRBV6-6,.,.
CASSVDSGGVEQFF,TGTGCCAGCAGCGTGGATTCAGGGGGGGTTGAGCAGTTCTTC,TRBJ2-1,TRBV9,.,.
CASSLAPGQVRDNEQFF,TGCGCCAGCAGCTTGGCTCCGGGACAGGTGAGGGACAATGAGCAGTTCTTC,TRBJ2-1,TRBV5-1,.,TRBD1
CASSSRVGETQYF,TGTGCCAGCAGTTCGCGAGTCGGAGAGACCCAGTACTTC,TRBJ2-5,TRBV6-5,.,.
CASSRTGELFF,TGTGCCAGCAGCCGCACCGGGGAGCTGTTTTTT,TRBJ2-2,TRBV7-9,.,.
CASQPGQGPEAFF,TGTGCCAGCCAACCGGGACAGGGACCTGAAGCTTTCTTT,TRBJ1-1,TRBV28,.,TRBD1
CASSPLGNTGELFF,TGTGCCAGCAGCCCTTTGGGGAACACCGGGGAGCTGTTTTTT,TRBJ2-2,TRBV7-9,.,.
CASSSGLASYNEQFF,TGTGCCAGCAGTTCAGGACTAGCGTCCTACAATGAGCAGTTCTTC,TRBJ2-1,TRBV28,.,TRBD2
CASSAGWGYTF,TGTGCCAGCAGCGCAGGGTGGGGCTACACCTTC,TRBJ1-2,TRBV2,.,.
CASRRMGETQYF,TGTGCCAGCAGGAGGATGGGAGAGACCCAGTACTTC,TRBJ2-5,TRBV11-2,.,.
CASSLLQGEYNEQFF,TGTGCCAGCAGCTTACTACAGGGAGAGTACAATGAGCAGTTCTTC,TRBJ2-1,TRBV7-6,.,.
CASPGLAGGYEQYF,TGTGCCAGCCCTGGACTAGCGGGCGGCTACGAGCAGTACTTC,TRBJ2-7,TRBV21-1,.,.
CASSLVVAVQETQYF,TGTGCCAGCAGCTTAGTAGTAGCGGTCCAAGAGACCCAGTACTTC,TRBJ2-5,TRBV7-2,.,.
CASSPASHEQYF,TGTGCCAGCAGCCCCGCTTCCCACGAGCAGTACTTC,TRBJ2-7,TRBV7-2,.,.
CASSLSRGNGYTF,TGTGCCAGCAGCTTATCCAGGGGCAATGGCTACACCTTC,TRBJ1-2,TRBV13,.,.
CASSQVDILSYNEQFF,TGCGCCAGCAGCCAAGTGGACATCCTCTCCTACAATGAGCAGTTCTTC,TRBJ2-1,TRBV4-1,few,.
CASGTSEGDNEQFF,TGTGCCAGCGGGACTAGCGAGGGCGACAATGAGCAGTTCTTC,TRBJ2-1,TRBV27,.,TRBD2
CASSPRPLGSYNEQFF,TGTGCCAGCAGCCCGCGGCCCCTGGGGTCCTACAATGAGCAGTTCTTC,TRBJ2-1,TRBV7-2,.,.
CASGREQYF,TGTGCCAGCGGCAGGGAGCAGTACTTC,TRBJ2-7,TRBV27,once,.
CASSPRRGEQYF,TGTGCCAGCAGCCCACGGAGGGGCGAGCAGTACTTC,TRBJ2-7,TRBV7-2,.,.
CASSPTAPAGAYEQYF,TGTGCCAGCTCACCCACGGCGCCGGCGGGAGCTTACGAGCAGTACTTC,TRBJ2-7,TRBV18,.,TRBD2
CASGTPGQGGNQPQHF,TGTGCCAGCGGGACCCCAGGGCAGGGCGGCAATCAGCCCCAGCATTTT,TRBJ1-5,TRBV28,.,.
CASSLAHQGGWEKLFF,TGTGCCAGCAGCTTAGCGCACCAGGGTGGGTGGGAAAAACTGTTTTTT,TRBJ1-4,TRBV7-2,once,.
CASSVIRVNEQYF,TGTGCCAGCAGTGTCATCAGGGTAAACGAGCAGTACTTC,TRBJ2-7,TRBV2,.,.
CASSEGPWTGARNTEAFF,TGTGCCAGCAGTGAAGGCCCCTGGACAGGGGCCCGGAACACTGAAGCTTTCTTT,TRBJ1-1,TRBV2,once,TRBD1
CASSWSTPGGGTDTQYF,TGTGCCAGCAGCTGGTCGACCCCGGGGGGTGGGACAGATACGCAGTATTTT,TRBJ2-3,TRBV7-8,.,TRBD2
CASSLATGTVTDTQYF,TGTGCCAGCAGTCTGGCGACCGGGACAGTCACAGATACGCAGTATTTT,TRBJ2-3,TRBV28,.,TRBD1
CAISELGSGEKLFF,TGTGCCATCAGTGAGCTAGGATCGGGTGAAAAACTGTTTTTT,TRBJ1-4,TRBV10-3,once,.
CASSVGTSGGDTQYF,TGTGCCAGCAGCGTTGGGACTAGTGGCGGGGATACGCAGTATTTT,TRBJ2-3,TRBV9,.,TRBD2
CASSALGQGDSGNTIYF,TGTGCCAGCAGTGCCCTCGGACAGGGGGACTCTGGAAACACCATATATTTT,TRBJ1-3,TRBV25-1,.,TRBD1
CASSVEEGQPQHF,TGTGCCAGCAGTGTCGAGGAGGGACAGCCCCAGCATTTT,TRBJ1-5,TRBV6-4,.,.
CATSLGTSGRDEQFF,TGTGCCACCAGCCTCGGGACTAGCGGGAGAGATGAGCAGTTCTTC,TRBJ2-1,TRBV15,.,TRBD2
CASSVGTAEKLFF,TGTGCCAGCAGCGTAGGGACAGCTGAAAAACTGTTTTTT,TRBJ1-4,TRBV9,.,.
CASSLATSGVYNEQFF,TGTGCCAGCAGCTTAGCGACTAGCGGGGTATACAATGAGCAGTTCTTC,TRBJ2-1,TRBV11-2,.,TRBD2
CASSWRAASYTF,TGTGCCAGCAGTTGGAGGGCGGCGAGCTACACCTTC,TRBJ1-2,TRBV12-3/TRBV12-4,.,.
CASSLWVTPDVNEQFF,TGTGCCAGCAGCTTATGGGTGACTCCAGATGTCAATGAGCAGTTCTTC,TRBJ2-1,TRBV7-9,.,.
CASSSVTGSGGYTF,TGTGCCAGCAGTTCGGTTACCGGTAGTGGTGGCTACACCTTC,TRBJ1-2,TRBV27,once,.
CAWSGLTNEKLFF,TGTGCCTGGTCAGGGCTCACTAATGAAAAACTGTTTTTT,TRBJ1-4,TRBV30,.,.
CASSPDNTGELFF,TGTGCCAGCTCACCCGACAACACCGGGGAGCTGTTTTTT,TRBJ2-2,TRBV18,.,.
CASSLTGESGEQYF,TGCGCCAGCAGCTTAACAGGGGAGTCGGGGGAGCAGTACTTC,TRBJ2-7,TRBV5-1,.,TRBD1